These T cell receptor beta chains were read from a single sample in a study of blood T cell repertoires in COVID-19. Method: immunoSEQ multiplex PCR; TCRdb's copy keeps in-frame clones and lacks some. Seen here are about 52,000 clones, around 81% observed once, and the top ten hold around a quarter. Sequenced sample: peripheral blood. Receptor source: a woman at least 80 years old with COVID-19, enrolled during active disease. The CDR3 runs from the conserved cysteine through the conserved F or W. A D gene is named only where the DNA matches it firmly. The size field is filled for only some rows; it gives once, few, many or a size class.

j_call,v_call,d_call,clone_size,cdr3_aa,cdr3_nt
TRBJ1-1,TRBV6-5,-,-,CASSKSGTEAFF,TGTGCCAGCAGTAAGAGCGGGACTGAAGCTTTCTTT
TRBJ2-7,TRBV3-1/TRBV3-2,TRBD2,few,CASSLKLAGVGEQYF,TGTGCCAGCAGCCTTAAACTAGCGGGAGTGGGAGAGCAGTACTTC
TRBJ2-1,TRBV3-1/TRBV3-2,-,few,CASSQGSGGGQFF,TGTGCCAGCAGCCAGGGTAGCGGTGGGGGGCAGTTCTTC
TRBJ1-2,TRBV19,TRBD1,-,CATKDRGYGYTF,TGTGCCACCAAGGACAGGGGCTATGGCTACACCTTC
TRBJ2-7,TRBV19,-,-,CASSIGRGTYEQYF,TGTGCCAGTAGTATAGGACGGGGGACCTACGAGCAGTACTTC
TRBJ1-5,TRBV18,TRBD1,-,CASSRDRDQPQHF,TGTGCCAGCTCACGGGACAGGGATCAGCCCCAGCATTTT
TRBJ2-1,TRBV3-1/TRBV3-2,-,medium-sized,CASSQGSRGTHVYNEQFF,TGTGCCAGCAGCCAAGGGTCTCGGGGAACACACGTCTACAATGAGCAGTTCTTC
TRBJ2-7,TRBV6-5,-,-,CASKSHNYEQYF,TGTGCCAGCAAGTCACACAACTACGAGCAGTACTTC
TRBJ1-6,TRBV30,TRBD1,-,CASPGQGRGNSPLHF,TGTGCCTCCCCCGGACAGGGTCGGGGGAATTCACCCCTCCACTTT
TRBJ1-3,TRBV9,TRBD1,-,CASSGPLGGAGNTIYF,TGTGCCAGCAGCGGACCATTAGGGGGCGCTGGAAACACCATATATTTT
TRBJ1-5,TRBV28,TRBD1,-,CASSPPTGHQPQHF,TGTGCCAGCAGTCCCCCGACAGGGCATCAGCCCCAGCATTTT
TRBJ1-1,TRBV15,-,-,CATSRSRDLENTEAFF,TGTGCCACCAGCAGGAGCCGGGACTTGGAGAACACTGAAGCTTTCTTT
TRBJ1-1,TRBV19,-,-,CASSYGGGNTEAFF,TGTGCCAGTAGTTACGGGGGGGGGAACACTGAAGCTTTCTTT
TRBJ1-5,TRBV2,-,-,CASSDQGMSNQPQHF,TGTGCCAGCAGTGATCAGGGGATGAGCAATCAGCCCCAGCATTTT
TRBJ1-1,TRBV19,-,once,CASREDRNTEAFF,TGTGCCAGTAGAGAAGACAGGAACACTGAAGCTTTCTTT
TRBJ2-7,TRBV19,TRBD1,-,CASSDRGSYEQYF,TGTGCCAGTAGCGACAGGGGGAGTTACGAGCAGTACTTC
TRBJ2-1,TRBV18,TRBD2,-,CASSPRLAGGDEQFF,TGTGCCAGCTCACCTCGACTAGCGGGTGGCGATGAGCAGTTCTTC
TRBJ1-1,TRBV30,-,-,CAWTSQGRGTEAFF,TGTGCCTGGACCTCTCAGGGGAGGGGGACTGAAGCTTTCTTT
TRBJ1-2,TRBV28,-,-,CASSSPGIANYGYTF,TGTGCCAGCAGTTCCCCGGGGATAGCGAACTATGGCTACACCTTC
TRBJ2-7,TRBV14,-,-,CASSQEGGRGSTYEQYF,TGTGCCAGCAGCCAAGAAGGGGGTAGGGGCAGCACCTACGAGCAGTACTTC
TRBJ1-6,TRBV5-1,-,few,CASSLNSDSPLHF,TGCGCCAGCAGCTTGAACTCTGATTCACCCCTCCACTTT
TRBJ1-6,TRBV27,TRBD1,-,CASSAQGSNSPLHF,TGTGCCAGCAGTGCACAGGGGTCTAATTCACCCCTCCACTTT
TRBJ2-7,TRBV5-1,-,-,CASSSRRDTKISEQYF,TGCGCCAGCAGTTCGCGCCGGGACACGAAGATTTCCGAGCAGTACTTC
TRBJ1-2,TRBV14,-,-,CASSQAGNYGYTF,TGTGCCAGCAGCCAAGCGGGAAACTATGGCTACACCTTC
TRBJ2-1,TRBV19,-,-,CASSTDKLYNEQFF,TGTGCCAGTAGTACTGACAAGCTGTACAATGAGCAGTTCTTC
TRBJ1-1,TRBV28,TRBD1,-,CASSSFPGTALNTEAFF,TGTGCCAGCAGTTCTTTCCCCGGGACAGCCTTGAACACTGAAGCTTTCTTT
TRBJ2-1,TRBV29-1,-,-,CSPPPRTINEQFF,TGCAGCCCCCCCCCGCGGACAATCAATGAGCAGTTCTTC
TRBJ1-4,TRBV5-1,-,-,CASSSGDFDEGEKLFF,TGCGCCAGCAGCTCGGGGGATTTCGACGAAGGGGAAAAACTGTTTTTT
TRBJ2-2,TRBV7-2,-,-,CASAMGGAITGELFF,TGTGCCAGCGCAATGGGGGGAGCGATCACCGGGGAGCTGTTTTTT
TRBJ1-5,TRBV6-6,-,-,CASIRKEETQPQHF,TGTGCCAGCATCCGAAAGGAGGAGACTCAGCCCCAGCATTTT
TRBJ1-2,TRBV28,TRBD1,-,CAIGEGQAGYGYTF,TGTGCCATAGGGGAGGGACAGGCTGGCTATGGCTACACCTTC
TRBJ2-7,TRBV7-9,TRBD1,-,CASSPTGTSSYEQYF,TGTGCCAGCAGCCCGACAGGGACGAGCTCCTACGAGCAGTACTTC
TRBJ1-3,TRBV7-8,-,-,CASSSRGRRTGNTIYF,TGTGCCAGCAGCTCCCGCGGGAGGAGGACTGGAAACACCATATATTTT
TRBJ2-2,TRBV10-3,-,-,CAIKPGAGDTGELFF,TGTGCCATCAAGCCAGGGGCAGGGGACACCGGGGAGCTGTTTTTT
TRBJ1-4,TRBV3-1/TRBV3-2,TRBD1,-,CASSKDRGTEKLFF,TGTGCCAGCAGCAAAGACAGGGGAACGGAAAAACTGTTTTTT